This T cell receptor (beta chain) was profiled in a study of T cells in Graves' hyperthyroidism and ophthalmopathy. Notes on the study in general: A 13 V-J signature model discriminated ophthalmopathy versus stable hyperthyroidism. Onset of ophthalmopathy came a median approximately 6.9 months after the model predicted it. Blood held most thyroid clonotypes expanded above 0.001 frequency.

RNA transcripts yielded amplified TCR beta CDR3 regions. The HTBI primer set was used in a first-round RT-PCR of the TCR CDR3. TCRdb used MiXCR to reprocess the multiplex PCR reads, holding one entry per CDR3 protein. In the table there are approximately 600,000 distinct CDR3 sequences, roughly 17% of which are singletons. Exclusion of a patient resulted from uncontrolled infection, other autoimmune disease, pregnancy or lactation. V was clipped by 2 bases and J by 2 bases, with 14 bases between them. CDR1 and CDR2 (germline): SGDLS, YYNGEE. The CDR3 totals 15 residues. About this clonotype: Antigen unknown.

The rearrangement joins TRBV9 to TRBJ2-7, with TRBD1 as a possible D gene (7 bases). Sequenced material: blood. The origin of this receptor is a woman younger than 45 with Graves' hyperthyroidism. In nucleotides, the CDR3 is TGTGCCAGCAGCGTTACAGGGGACTCCACCTACGAGCAGTACTTC. Translated, it gives CASSVTGDSTYEQYF. Supplemented by reference TRBV9 and TRBJ2-7, the full variable domain reads DSGVTQTPKHLITATGQRVTLRCSPRSGDLSVYWYQQSLDQGLQFLIQYYNGEERAKGNILERFSAQQFPDLHSELNLSSLELGDSALYFCASSVTGDSTYEQYFGPGTRLTVT.